These T cell receptor beta chains were read from a single sample in a study of OX40 agonist ivuxolimab in advanced cancers. Using immunoSEQ multiplex PCR, the repertoire was profiled, and TCRdb retains in-frame clones only, with some absent. The table shows more than 50,000 clones, with 80% occurring only once. The sequencing here drew on CD4+ or CD8+ T cells sorted from blood, taken in a trial of the OX40 agonist ivuxolimab. The receptors were gathered from an adult with an advanced solid tumor such as melanoma, head and neck, liver or kidney cancer. CDR3s include the opening cysteine and the closing phenylalanine or tryptophan. Fields, in order: D gene, J gene, clone size, V gene, CDR3 protein, CDR3 DNA. D genes are given only for firm matches. Expanded clones are given a class, and other clones once, few, many or no size at all.

D gene: TRBD1
J gene: TRBJ2-3
clone size: .
V gene: TRBV11-2
CDR3 protein: CASSHRLPGQGSDTQYF
CDR3 DNA: TGTGCCAGCAGCCACCGTCTACCGGGACAGGGGTCAGATACGCAGTATTTT

D gene: .
J gene: TRBJ2-7
clone size: few
V gene: TRBV21-1
CDR3 protein: CASSGGGYEQYF
CDR3 DNA: TGTGCCAGCAGCGGGGGGGGCTACGAGCAGTACTTC

D gene: .
J gene: TRBJ2-5
clone size: .
V gene: TRBV9
CDR3 protein: CASSRGAQETQYF
CDR3 DNA: TGTGCCAGCAGCCGGGGGGCCCAAGAGACCCAGTACTTC

D gene: .
J gene: TRBJ2-2
clone size: .
V gene: TRBV4-1
CDR3 protein: CASSLYDRATGELFF
CDR3 DNA: TGCGCCAGCAGCCTGTACGACAGAGCCACCGGGGAGCTGTTTTTT

D gene: .
J gene: TRBJ2-3
clone size: .
V gene: TRBV5-6
CDR3 protein: CASSLGWNPSTDTQYF
CDR3 DNA: TGTGCCAGCAGCTTGGGGTGGAACCCTAGCACAGATACGCAGTATTTT

D gene: TRBD1
J gene: TRBJ1-5
clone size: .
V gene: TRBV5-1
CDR3 protein: CASSFRQGAPGNQPQHF
CDR3 DNA: TGCGCCAGCAGCTTTCGACAGGGGGCTCCTGGCAATCAGCCCCAGCATTTT

D gene: .
J gene: TRBJ2-2
clone size: once
V gene: TRBV6-4
CDR3 protein: CASRASSTGELFF
CDR3 DNA: TGTGCCAGCAGGGCGAGCAGCACCGGGGAGCTGTTTTTT

D gene: .
J gene: TRBJ1-1
clone size: medium-sized
V gene: TRBV2
CDR3 protein: CASSEASVRAFF
CDR3 DNA: TGTGCCAGCAGTGAAGCTTCAGTCCGGGCTTTCTTT

D gene: TRBD2
J gene: TRBJ2-5
clone size: few
V gene: TRBV2
CDR3 protein: CASYPGTSGRTQYF
CDR3 DNA: TGTGCCAGCTACCCCGGGACTAGCGGGAGGACCCAGTACTTC

D gene: .
J gene: TRBJ1-1
clone size: .
V gene: TRBV27
CDR3 protein: CASRFLGRGADTEAFF
CDR3 DNA: TGTGCCAGCCGCTTTTTAGGCCGGGGGGCCGACACTGAAGCTTTCTTT

D gene: TRBD2
J gene: TRBJ2-3
clone size: .
V gene: TRBV7-2
CDR3 protein: CASGGRAADTQYF
CDR3 DNA: TGTGCGTCCGGCGGGAGGGCCGCAGATACGCAGTATTTT

D gene: TRBD2
J gene: TRBJ2-1
clone size: few
V gene: TRBV19
CDR3 protein: CASSRGGLNEQFF
CDR3 DNA: TGTGCCAGTAGTCGGGGGGGGCTCAATGAGCAGTTCTTC

D gene: TRBD1
J gene: TRBJ1-6
clone size: once
V gene: TRBV18
CDR3 protein: CASSPGQGAYNSPLHF
CDR3 DNA: TGTGCCAGCTCACCAGGACAGGGGGCCTATAATTCACCCCTCCACTTT

D gene: TRBD1
J gene: TRBJ1-5
clone size: .
V gene: TRBV18
CDR3 protein: CASSDTGTGSQPQHF
CDR3 DNA: TGTGCCAGCTCAGATACCGGGACAGGGAGTCAGCCCCAGCATTTT

D gene: TRBD2
J gene: TRBJ2-5
clone size: .
V gene: TRBV6-5
CDR3 protein: CASRLAGGETQYF
CDR3 DNA: TGTGCCAGCAGACTAGCGGGAGGGGAGACCCAGTACTTC

D gene: .
J gene: TRBJ1-1
clone size: .
V gene: TRBV2
CDR3 protein: CASSTNLSVGEAFF
CDR3 DNA: TGTGCCAGCAGTACTAATCTAAGCGTGGGAGAAGCTTTCTTT

D gene: .
J gene: TRBJ2-3
clone size: .
V gene: TRBV6-5
CDR3 protein: CASTHTDTQYF
CDR3 DNA: TGTGCCAGCACCCACACAGATACGCAGTATTTT

D gene: TRBD1
J gene: TRBJ1-5
clone size: .
V gene: TRBV7-8
CDR3 protein: CASHRGRSNQPQHF
CDR3 DNA: TGTGCCAGCCACAGGGGCCGGAGCAATCAGCCCCAGCATTTT

D gene: .
J gene: TRBJ1-6
clone size: .
V gene: TRBV4-3
CDR3 protein: CASSQDSGGRGNSPLHF
CDR3 DNA: TGCGCCAGCAGCCAAGATAGTGGCGGCCGGGGAAATTCACCCCTCCACTTT

D gene: TRBD2
J gene: TRBJ2-3
clone size: .
V gene: TRBV5-6
CDR3 protein: CASSLWEGTQYF
CDR3 DNA: TGTGCCAGCAGCTTGTGGGAGGGTACGCAGTATTTT

D gene: .
J gene: TRBJ1-6
clone size: once
V gene: TRBV15
CDR3 protein: CATSGKSSPLHF
CDR3 DNA: TGTGCCACCAGCGGAAAGAGCTCACCCCTCCACTTT

D gene: .
J gene: TRBJ2-3
clone size: .
V gene: TRBV9
CDR3 protein: CASSALYTDTQYF
CDR3 DNA: TGTGCCAGCAGCGCCCTATACACAGATACGCAGTATTTT

D gene: TRBD1
J gene: TRBJ1-3
clone size: .
V gene: TRBV7-2
CDR3 protein: CASSTQGGSGNTIYF
CDR3 DNA: TGTGCCAGCAGTACACAGGGGGGATCTGGAAACACCATATATTTT

D gene: TRBD2
J gene: TRBJ2-3
clone size: .
V gene: TRBV7-2
CDR3 protein: CASSVQAGGVADTQYF
CDR3 DNA: TGTGCCAGCAGCGTCCAAGCGGGGGGGGTTGCAGATACGCAGTATTTT

D gene: TRBD2
J gene: TRBJ2-3
clone size: .
V gene: TRBV18
CDR3 protein: CASSPQRESADTQYF
CDR3 DNA: TGTGCCAGCTCACCCCAGCGGGAGTCGGCAGATACGCAGTATTTT

D gene: TRBD2
J gene: TRBJ2-7
clone size: .
V gene: TRBV28
CDR3 protein: CASSVRTGGLLREQYF
CDR3 DNA: TGTGCCAGCAGTGTACGGACGGGGGGATTGTTGCGCGAGCAGTACTTC

D gene: .
J gene: TRBJ1-3
clone size: medium-sized
V gene: TRBV9
CDR3 protein: CASSVGHQNRGNTIYF
CDR3 DNA: TGTGCCAGCAGCGTAGGACATCAGAACCGGGGAAACACCATATATTTT

D gene: TRBD1
J gene: TRBJ1-3
clone size: .
V gene: TRBV28
CDR3 protein: CASTTPGQGSGNTIYF
CDR3 DNA: TGTGCCAGCACCACACCGGGACAGGGTTCCGGAAACACCATATATTTT

D gene: TRBD1
J gene: TRBJ2-7
clone size: .
V gene: TRBV6-1
CDR3 protein: CASSDQTGGFGYEQYF
CDR3 DNA: TGTGCCAGCAGTGACCAAACAGGGGGTTTTGGCTACGAGCAGTACTTC

D gene: .
J gene: TRBJ2-7
clone size: .
V gene: TRBV18
CDR3 protein: CASSPPSVNEQYF
CDR3 DNA: TGTGCCAGCTCACCACCGTCAGTAAACGAGCAGTACTTC

D gene: .
J gene: TRBJ1-2
clone size: .
V gene: TRBV5-5
CDR3 protein: CASSPSAGGYGYTF
CDR3 DNA: TGTGCCAGCAGCCCGTCCGCGGGTGGCTATGGCTACACCTTC

D gene: .
J gene: TRBJ2-5
clone size: .
V gene: TRBV5-4
CDR3 protein: CASSNSRDNLQETQYF
CDR3 DNA: TGTGCCAGCAGTAATAGCCGGGACAACCTCCAAGAGACCCAGTACTTC

D gene: TRBD1
J gene: TRBJ2-7
clone size: .
V gene: TRBV6-5
CDR3 protein: CASSDFYRGSYEQYF
CDR3 DNA: TGTGCCAGCAGTGACTTTTACAGGGGCTCCTACGAGCAGTACTTC

D gene: .
J gene: TRBJ1-1
clone size: .
V gene: TRBV27
CDR3 protein: CASSLRTYTEAFF
CDR3 DNA: TGTGCCAGCAGTTTACGCACCTACACTGAAGCTTTCTTT

D gene: .
J gene: TRBJ1-2
clone size: .
V gene: TRBV6-5
CDR3 protein: CASSIRTLGGYTF
CDR3 DNA: TGTGCCAGCAGTATACGGACCCTGGGGGGCTACACCTTC

D gene: .
J gene: TRBJ1-5
clone size: .
V gene: TRBV10-2
CDR3 protein: CASRLQGPNQPQHF
CDR3 DNA: TGCGCCAGCAGACTACAGGGTCCCAATCAGCCCCAGCATTTT

D gene: TRBD1
J gene: TRBJ1-2
clone size: .
V gene: TRBV18
CDR3 protein: CASSPGQGAYGYTF
CDR3 DNA: TGTGCCAGCTCACCCGGACAGGGGGCTTATGGCTACACCTTC

D gene: .
J gene: TRBJ2-1
clone size: .
V gene: TRBV7-2
CDR3 protein: CASSLGGAFYNEQFF
CDR3 DNA: TGTGCCAGCAGCTTAGGGGGGGCGTTCTACAATGAGCAGTTCTTC

D gene: TRBD1
J gene: TRBJ2-2
clone size: .
V gene: TRBV19
CDR3 protein: CASRDRPNTGELFF
CDR3 DNA: TGTGCCAGTAGGGACAGGCCGAACACCGGGGAGCTGTTTTTT

D gene: .
J gene: TRBJ2-7
clone size: .
V gene: TRBV5-6
CDR3 protein: CASSFGGTPLRKYF
CDR3 DNA: TGTGCCAGCAGCTTTGGGGGGACACCCCTACGAAAGTACTTC

D gene: .
J gene: TRBJ2-3
clone size: .
V gene: TRBV2
CDR3 protein: CASRRQTTDTQYF
CDR3 DNA: TGTGCCAGCAGGCGACAGACCACAGATACGCAGTATTTT

D gene: TRBD2
J gene: TRBJ2-3
clone size: .
V gene: TRBV23-1
CDR3 protein: CASSLGLAGSTDTQYF
CDR3 DNA: TGCGCCAGCAGTCTCGGACTAGCGGGGAGCACAGATACGCAGTATTTT

D gene: .
J gene: TRBJ2-1
clone size: .
V gene: TRBV11-3
CDR3 protein: CASSLSSGGESDEQFF
CDR3 DNA: TGTGCCAGCAGCTTATCTAGTGGTGGAGAATCAGATGAGCAGTTCTTC

D gene: TRBD2
J gene: TRBJ2-3
clone size: .
V gene: TRBV4-3
CDR3 protein: CASSRNAGGTDTQYF
CDR3 DNA: TGCGCCAGCAGCCGGAACGCGGGGGGCACAGATACGCAGTATTTT

D gene: TRBD2
J gene: TRBJ2-5
clone size: .
V gene: TRBV7-2
CDR3 protein: CASSPRAGDQETQYF
CDR3 DNA: TGTGCCAGCAGCCCTCGTGCGGGGGACCAAGAGACCCAGTACTTC

D gene: .
J gene: TRBJ1-3
clone size: once
V gene: TRBV5-1
CDR3 protein: CASSSGGNTIYF
CDR3 DNA: TGCGCCAGCAGCTCCGGTGGAAACACCATATATTTT

D gene: .
J gene: TRBJ1-2
clone size: few
V gene: TRBV5-1
CDR3 protein: CASSQDSVYGYTF
CDR3 DNA: TGCGCCAGCAGCCAGGACTCCGTCTATGGCTACACCTTC

D gene: TRBD1
J gene: TRBJ1-2
clone size: .
V gene: TRBV29-1
CDR3 protein: CSLIGQGDSGYTF
CDR3 DNA: TGCAGCTTAATAGGACAGGGTGATTCTGGCTACACCTTC

D gene: .
J gene: TRBJ1-5
clone size: .
V gene: TRBV27
CDR3 protein: CASRFTGSNQPQHF
CDR3 DNA: TGTGCCAGCAGATTCACAGGGAGCAATCAGCCCCAGCATTTT